This entry describes one T cell receptor beta chain. Its antigen specificity is not known. Base qualities are not provided; no much larger clone lies one nucleotide away. Sample time point, as interpreted from the label and publication: newly diagnosed, previously untreated cHL patient sample. CD4+ T cells were purified from thawed PBMCs by magnetic negative selection with a Miltenyi CD4+ T cell isolation kit. To serve as a comparison group for the relapsed/refractory trial patients, PBMCs were sequenced from patients with newly diagnosed, previously untreated classical Hodgkin lymphoma. Peripheral blood was collected in 8 mL Vacutainer Cell Preparation Tubes, from which PBMCs were isolated by centrifugation and then cryopreserved. Purified CD4+ and CD8+ fractions were prepared only for cases in which an additional PBMC sample was available. On LS columns in a quadroMACS separator, the magnetically labelled cells were depleted, and the flow-through was collected as the purified fraction.

Genomic DNA was isolated using the Qiagen DNeasy kit from unsorted PBMCs as well as from negatively selected CD4+ and CD8+ fractions. TCR beta CDR3 regions were subjected to amplification by immunoSEQ multiplex PCR with primers that anneal to V and J segments. A synthetic immune receptor repertoire was used to minimize amplification bias, and any residual bias was removed computationally once sequencing was done. The paper's data handling went like this. Repertoire diversity was quantified as the Shannon entropy index using custom Python scripts. Unsorted, CD4+ and CD8+ repertoires were analyzed separately, except for combined analyses in which CD4+ and CD8+ sequences were merged in silico. This immuneACCESS table, as held by TCRdb, lists in-frame sequences with V and J called but not all clones. Of the missing ones, under half trace to an unresolved V gene in checked studies; the others have no known cause. V and J calls and clone size are given by that table; D and trimming were obtained from the DNA. This sample has under 20,000 clones in its table, and around 93% of those were observed once. The ten biggest clones cover around 0.5% of the sample.

The sample originates from a study of PD-1 blockade in classical Hodgkin lymphoma (TCRdb year 2020). About the study as a whole: The study used CyTOF and TCR beta sequencing to define a peripheral blood immune signature of response to PD-1 blockade in classical Hodgkin lymphoma. What the research found in general, with its limitations: The study was restricted to a single clinical trial cohort, and the causes of repertoire differences, possibly disease activity or prior therapy, were left undefined. Baseline TCR diversity was reported to be lower in newly diagnosed patients than in healthy donors, and even lower in relapsed/refractory patients.

The CDR3 spans 14 residues, from the cysteine through the phenylalanine. Solely the CDR3 DNA is kept, with 42 bases framed from the first base. CDR1 and CDR2 are read off the germline V gene as SGHAT and FQNNGV. Germline trimming amounts to 5 bases on V and 0 bases on J, with 3 as the count of junction bases outside the gene matches. The TCR comes from a human donor with classical Hodgkin lymphoma. The sequence links TRBV11-2 to TRBJ2-7; TRBD2 agrees with 8 junctional bases. Sequencing was performed on CD4+ T cells from blood. The sequence in DNA is TGTGCCAGCAGCCCTAGCGGGCTCTCCTACGAGCAGTACTTC. Its coded protein is CASSPSGLSYEQYF.